Listed below are T cell receptor beta chains from one sample, sequenced in a study of T cell changes during pregnancy in multiple sclerosis. Profiled with immunoSEQ multiplex PCR; TCRdb holds only in-frame clones, not every one. The sample contains more than 80,000 clones, around 90% of which appear only once. The specimen was peripheral blood, collected after pregnancy. The receptors derive from a female donor with multiple sclerosis, enrolled in a pregnancy study. The CDR3 runs from the conserved cysteine through the conserved F or W. A D gene is named only where the DNA matches it firmly. Clone sizes are given selectively: once, few, many, or a class where the clone is expanded.

- TRBJ2-7 TRBV30 TRBD2 CAWSLGTPGGLAVAYEQYF TGTGCCTGGAGTCTCGGGACACCGGGGGGACTAGCGGTAGCCTACGAGCAGTACTTC
- TRBJ2-2 TRBV10-3 TRBD2 CAITGGTGELFF TGTGCCATCACGGGGGGCACCGGGGAGCTGTTTTTT
- TRBJ2-5 TRBV4-1 - CASSQTPGGPETQYF TGCGCCAGCAGCCAAACCCCGGGGGGCCCTGAGACCCAGTACTTC
- TRBJ2-2 TRBV5-1 TRBD1 CASSLTGQLNTGELFF TGCGCCAGCAGCCTGACGGGACAGCTGAACACCGGGGAGCTGTTTTTT
- TRBJ1-4 TRBV5-6 - CASSTFSGGEKLFF TGTGCCAGCAGCACCTTTAGCGGGGGTGAAAAACTGTTTTTT
- TRBJ2-7 TRBV27 TRBD1 CASSLRWTGEQYF TGTGCCAGCAGTCTCAGATGGACAGGTGAACAGTACTTC
- TRBJ2-1 TRBV9 - CASSVGLSRESRTGSSYNEQFF TGTGCCAGCAGCGTAGGTCTCTCACGGGAGTCCAGGACTGGGAGCTCCTACAATGAGCAGTTCTTC
- TRBJ2-2 TRBV5-1 - CASSFSGTNTGELFF TGCGCCAGCAGTTTTAGCGGCACGAACACCGGGGAGCTGTTTTTT
- TRBJ2-3 TRBV10-3 - CAISSRDGTDTQYF TGTGCCATCAGTAGCCGGGATGGCACAGATACGCAGTATTTT
- TRBJ1-2 TRBV7-2 - CASSLDDRYYGYTF TGTGCCAGCAGCCTCGACGACAGGTACTATGGCTACACCTTC
once TRBJ2-5 TRBV5-6 - CASSLVGGDQETQYF TGTGCCAGCAGCTTGGTGGGGGGAGATCAAGAGACCCAGTACTTC
- TRBJ2-7 TRBV28 - CASRIWGGSSYEQYF TGTGCCAGCAGAATCTGGGGCGGTAGCTCCTACGAGCAGTACTTC
few TRBJ1-2 TRBV30 TRBD1 CAWTLDRDAGYTF TGTGCCTGGACCCTGGACAGGGACGCTGGCTACACCTTC
- TRBJ2-7 TRBV5-6 TRBD2 CANWASGRGEQYF TGTGCCAATTGGGCGAGCGGGAGAGGCGAGCAGTACTTC
- TRBJ2-6 TRBV5-1 TRBD2 CASSLSGLAFTGSGANVLTF TGCGCCAGCAGCCTTTCGGGACTAGCCTTTACTGGATCTGGGGCCAACGTCCTGACTTTC
once TRBJ1-1 TRBV5-6 TRBD1 CASSFTTGGIMNTEAFF TGTGCCAGCAGCTTTACGACAGGGGGAATTATGAACACTGAAGCTTTCTTT
- TRBJ2-1 TRBV10-3 TRBD2 CAISPDPAGGRNEQFF TGTGCCATCAGCCCTGACCCAGCGGGGGGCCGCAATGAGCAGTTCTTC
few TRBJ1-1 TRBV5-4 TRBD1 CASSFVTGITEAFF TGTGCCAGCAGCTTTGTGACAGGGATCACTGAAGCTTTCTTT
- TRBJ2-1 TRBV5-5 - CASSFPPSQEQFF TGTGCCAGCAGCTTTCCTCCGTCACAGGAGCAGTTCTTC
- TRBJ2-1 TRBV5-6 TRBD1 CASSFLGQGVWLSYNEQFF TGTGCCAGCAGCTTTTTGGGACAGGGGGTTTGGCTCTCCTACAATGAGCAGTTCTTC
- TRBJ2-1 TRBV15 TRBD2 CATSRRGGGGPNEQFF TGTGCCACCAGCAGGCGCGGGGGGGGAGGGCCTAATGAGCAGTTCTTC
- TRBJ1-1 TRBV5-1 - CASSSVLNTEAFF TGCGCCAGCAGCTCCGTTCTGAACACTGAAGCTTTCTTT
- TRBJ1-1 TRBV6-8 - CASSLPPKQVLGRSTEAFF TGTGCCAGCAGTTTACCGCCAAAACAGGTTCTCGGTAGGAGCACTGAAGCTTTCTTT
- TRBJ2-1 TRBV5-6 TRBD2 CASSLLRGDYNEQFF TGTGCCAGCAGCTTGTTACGGGGGGACTACAATGAGCAGTTCTTC
- TRBJ2-3 TRBV5-1 TRBD2 CASSRTIAGGPMSTDTQYF TGCGCCAGCAGCCGTACTATAGCGGGAGGGCCGATGAGCACAGATACGCAGTATTTT
- TRBJ1-5 TRBV5-6 - CASSLRSLGNQPQHF TGTGCCAGCAGCTTAAGGAGTCTGGGCAATCAGCCCCAGCATTTT
- TRBJ2-1 TRBV5-4 - CASSSPTGYNEQFF TGTGCCAGCAGCTCTCCGACTGGATACAATGAGCAGTTCTTC
- TRBJ1-1 TRBV29-1 - CSVVYGSTEAFF TGCAGCGTTGTTTACGGTAGTACTGAAGCTTTCTTT
- TRBJ1-5 TRBV4-2 TRBD1 CASSQDQGAHQPQHF TGTGCCAGCAGCCAAGATCAGGGGGCCCATCAGCCCCAGCATTTT
- TRBJ2-1 TRBV5-1 TRBD2 CASSSLGLAGNNEQFF TGCGCCAGCAGCTCCCTGGGTCTAGCGGGTAACAATGAGCAGTTCTTC
- TRBJ1-5 TRBV19 TRBD1 CASSPSDRGFNQPQHF TGTGCCAGTAGTCCGTCGGACAGGGGATTCAATCAGCCCCAGCATTTT
- TRBJ2-7 TRBV18 - CASSPSTSSYEQYF TGTGCCAGCTCACCGTCGACAAGCTCCTACGAGCAGTACTTC
- TRBJ1-2 TRBV29-1 - CSVLGGDYGYTF TGCAGCGTTCTGGGGGGGGACTATGGCTACACCTTC
- TRBJ2-6 TRBV5-6 TRBD1 CASSLPGQGRANVLTF TGTGCCAGCAGCTTACCGGGACAGGGGAGGGCCAACGTCCTGACTTTC
- TRBJ2-3 TRBV19 - CASHHTGRGGGDTQYF TGTGCCAGCCATCACACAGGGAGGGGAGGCGGGGATACGCAGTATTTT
- TRBJ1-6 TRBV27 - CASSSDTSRWALHF TGTGCCAGCAGTTCAGACACCTCCCGATGGGCCCTCCACTTT
once TRBJ1-1 TRBV5-6 - CASSFAGVEITEAFF TGTGCCAGCAGCTTCGCGGGAGTCGAGATCACTGAAGCTTTCTTT
- TRBJ2-1 TRBV13 TRBD2 CASSYGLADRNEQFF TGTGCCAGCAGCTACGGACTAGCGGACCGAAATGAGCAGTTCTTC
- TRBJ2-3 TRBV6-5 - CASSRGDTQYF TGTGCCAGCAGTCGAGGGGATACGCAGTATTTT
- TRBJ2-5 TRBV25-1 - CASSEFRVLPSQETQYF TGTGCCAGCAGTGAATTCAGGGTCCTCCCAAGCCAAGAGACCCAGTACTTC
- TRBJ1-2 TRBV12-5 TRBD1 CASGLVLDGQGRYGYTF TGTGCTAGTGGTTTGGTTTTGGACGGACAGGGGCGCTATGGCTACACCTTC
- TRBJ2-3 TRBV19 TRBD2 CASSISAGGADTQYF TGTGCCAGTAGTATCAGTGCGGGGGGTGCAGATACGCAGTATTTT
- TRBJ1-4 TRBV7-9 - CASSFVVRPRDEKLFF TGTGCCAGCAGCTTCGTCGTTCGACCTCGGGATGAAAAACTGTTTTTT
- TRBJ1-1 TRBV5-4 TRBD1 CASSGTAMNTEAFF TGTGCCAGCAGCGGGACAGCGATGAACACTGAAGCTTTCTTT
- TRBJ2-7 TRBV19 TRBD1 CASKGRQGGYEQYF TGTGCCAGTAAAGGAAGACAGGGTGGATACGAGCAGTACTTC
- TRBJ2-7 TRBV7-9 - CASSLQGYEQYF TGTGCCAGCAGCTTACAGGGCTACGAGCAGTACTTC
- TRBJ1-4 TRBV9 - CASSVEATAFNEKLFF TGTGCCAGCAGCGTAGAAGCCACAGCCTTTAATGAAAAACTGTTTTTT
- TRBJ2-5 TRBV19 TRBD1 CASMDRTKETQYF TGTGCCAGCATGGACAGGACAAAAGAGACCCAGTACTTC
- TRBJ2-2 TRBV10-3 - CAISDMNTGELFF TGTGCCATCAGTGACATGAACACCGGGGAGCTGTTTTTT
once TRBJ1-3 TRBV13 TRBD1 CASSAGTGDGNTIYF TGTGCCAGCAGCGCCGGGACAGGGGATGGAAACACCATATATTTT
- TRBJ2-7 TRBV5-6 - CASSNGIGSYEQYF TGTGCCAGCAGCAATGGTATAGGGAGCTACGAGCAGTACTTC
- TRBJ1-1 TRBV9 - CASSVGAEAFF TGTGCCAGCAGCGTAGGGGCGGAAGCTTTCTTT
- TRBJ2-1 TRBV27 - CASSSSSGLEIF TGTGCCAGCAGCTCGTCGAGTGGCCTAGAGATCTTC
- TRBJ2-1 TRBV27 TRBD2 CASSNSGSSYNEQFF TGTGCCAGCAGCAATAGCGGGAGCTCCTACAATGAGCAGTTCTTC